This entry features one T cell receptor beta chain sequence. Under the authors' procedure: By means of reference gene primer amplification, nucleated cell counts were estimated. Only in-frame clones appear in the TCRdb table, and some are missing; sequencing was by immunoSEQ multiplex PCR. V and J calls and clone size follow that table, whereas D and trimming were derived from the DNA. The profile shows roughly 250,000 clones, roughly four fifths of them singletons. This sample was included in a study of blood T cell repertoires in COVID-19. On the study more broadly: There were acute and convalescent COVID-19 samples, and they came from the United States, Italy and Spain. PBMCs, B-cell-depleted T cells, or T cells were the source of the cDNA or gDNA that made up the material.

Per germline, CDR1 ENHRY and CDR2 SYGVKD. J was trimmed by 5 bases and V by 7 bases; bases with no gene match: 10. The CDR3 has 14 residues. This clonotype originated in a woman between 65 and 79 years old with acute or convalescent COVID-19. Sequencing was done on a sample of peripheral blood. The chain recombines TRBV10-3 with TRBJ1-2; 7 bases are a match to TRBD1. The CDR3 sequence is CAINPTGDPYGYTF. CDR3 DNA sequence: TGTGCCATCAATCCTACAGGGGACCCATATGGCTACACCTTC.